This entry features one T cell receptor beta chain sequence. These data belong to a study of shared clonotypes between healthy human individuals. The protocol was immunoSEQ multiplex PCR, while the TCRdb copy is restricted to in-frame clones and leaves out a portion. Of roughly 2.4 million clones listed, 95% were seen once; the top ten hold roughly 0.13%. The CDR3 extends over 19 amino acids. V lost 9 bases and J lost 0; bases outside the gene matches: 18. The germline CDR1 and CDR2 sequences are LNHNV and YYDKDF (reference sequence). CD45RA+ naive and CD45RA-negative memory subsets were separated from CD4+ cells.

Sequencing used naive CD4+ T cells sorted from blood. Specified subset: CD45RA+ positively selected. This TCR came from a man in his late teens or twenties in good health. The rearrangement links TRBV15 to TRBJ1-4; 8 nucleotides line up with TRBD1. The chain's CDR3 is CATAPSLDRGFATNEKLFF. The CDR3 region has the DNA TGTGCCACAGCACCCAGCCTCGACAGGGGTTTTGCAACTAATGAAAAACTGTTTTTT. Full variable domain (remainder filled in from reference TRBV15 and TRBJ1-4): DAMVIQNPRYQVTQFGKPVTLSCSQTLNHNVMYWYQQKSSQAPKLLFHYYDKDFNNEADTPDNFQSRRPNTSFCFLDIRSPGLGDTAMYLCATAPSLDRGFATNEKLFFGSGTQLSVL.